The 32 T cell receptor beta chains reported below all come from one sample, sequenced in a study of cytomegalovirus exposure and HLA in healthy donors. With 60 Vbeta and 13 Jbeta primers, the PCR was carried out. Assay: immunoSEQ multiplex PCR; the TCRdb copy retains only in-frame clones and omits some. The table lists 100,000 to 120,000 clones, roughly three quarters of them singletons. The sample comprised PBMCs. The receptors were sampled from a man under 40 in good health and CMV-seronegative.

This chain connects TRBV2 to TRBJ2-5, with TRBD1 matching over 8 bases. Germline V CDR1 and CDR2: SNHLY, FYNNEI. The CDR3 covers 13 residues. V was clipped by 4 bases and J by 5 bases; unmatched bases: 3. As DNA, the CDR3 is TGTGCCAGCAGTGGGACAGGGATGGAGACCCAGTACTTC. Amino acid sequence: CASSGTGMETQYF.

The chain couples TRBV6-1 to TRBJ2-5; 8 bases are shared with TRBD1. CDR1 is MNHNS, CDR2 SASEGT, per germline. The CDR3 extends over 14 amino acids. V dropped 7 bases and J dropped 4; count of bases not matched to a gene: 8. The CDR3 DNA sequence: TGTGCCAGCACTCTCTCAGGGGGCTTAGAGACCCAGTACTTC. It codes for CASTLSGGLETQYF.

This chain connects TRBV9 to TRBJ1-2, with a weak D call TRBD1 (5 bases). This CDR3 comprises 13 residues. Germline CDR1 and CDR2: SGDLS and YYNGEE. The V and J ends lost 3 bases and 9 bases respectively, with 15 bases between them. The CDR3 DNA follows: TGTGCCAGCAGCGAAGGGGCCCGGTCGAGCTACACCTTC. This translates into CASSEGARSSYTF. Variable domain in full (rest from reference TRBV9 and TRBJ1-2): DSGVTQTPKHLITATGQRVTLRCSPRSGDLSVYWYQQSLDQGLQFLIQYYNGEERAKGNILERFSAQQFPDLHSELNLSSLELGDSALYFCASSEGARSSYTFGSGTRLTVV.

This clone was counted a few times. The V gene is TRBV6-1, the J gene TRBJ1-4; D is possibly TRBD1 (6 bases). This CDR3 spans 15 amino acids. Germline CDR1 and CDR2: MNHNS and SASEGT. V dropped 5 bases and J dropped 2 bases, with 12 bases sitting between them. The CDR3 sequence is CASSQTGITNEKLFF. The CDR3 DNA follows: TGTGCCAGCAGTCAAACAGGGATCACTAATGAAAAACTGTTTTTT.

V gene TRBV5-1 combines with J gene TRBJ1-2; 9 bases fit TRBD1. This CDR3 comprises 14 residues. Trimming removed 3 bases from V and 4 bases from J; junction bases left unmatched: 4. Germline V gives CDR1 SGHRS, CDR2 YFSETQ. CDR3 sequence: CASSWGQGGYGYTF. DNA for the CDR3: TGCGCCAGCAGCTGGGGACAGGGAGGCTATGGCTACACCTTC.

The rearrangement joins TRBV21-1 to TRBJ1-2; the tabulated D call, TRBD1, remains unverified against the DNA. TRBV21-1 is recorded as a pseudogene. CDR3 length equals 13 residues. The CDR3 here is CASRDSPNYGYTF. DNA of the CDR3: TGTGCCAGCAGGGACAGTCCTAACTATGGCTACACCTTC.

The rearrangement links TRBV19 to TRBJ1-2; D unclear. The CDR3 sequence is 13 residues long. The ends were cut back, 5 bases at V and 2 bases at J, with 9 bases in the middle. Germline V gives CDR1 LNHDA, CDR2 SQIVND (reference sequence). The CDR3 nucleotides read TGTGCCAGTAGTGACGGGGAGAACTATGGCTACACCTTC. It codes for CASSDGENYGYTF.

This clone was observed a handful of times. The chain combines TRBV28 with TRBJ1-5; 8 nucleotides align to TRBD1. The CDR3 extends over 15 amino acids. Per the germline V gene, CDR1 is MDHEN and CDR2 is SYDVKM. Germline trimming cut 0 bases from V and 6 bases from J; bases unmatched to any gene: 4. The DNA of the CDR3 is TGTGCCAGCAGTTTATGGTCAGGGGGCAGTCAGCCCCAGCATTTT. This gives the protein CASSLWSGGSQPQHF.

V gene TRBV10-3 combines with J gene TRBJ2-1; 7 positions match TRBD2. CDR3 length: 11 amino acids. V lost 8 bases and J lost 8; bases outside the gene matches: 3. The germline V gene encodes CDR1 ENHRY and CDR2 SYGVKD. DNA for the CDR3: TGTGCCATCGGGACTAATGATGAGCAGTTCTTC. Protein: CAIGTNDEQFF.

The rearrangement joins TRBV7-2 to TRBJ2-3; 7 nucleotides align to TRBD2. Germline assignment: CDR1 SGHTA and CDR2 FQGNSA. The CDR3 has 15 residues. V gave up 0 bases and J gave up 3 bases; unmatched junction bases: 3. The CDR3 sequence: CASSLAGLGTDTQYF. The CDR3, as DNA: TGTGCCAGCAGCTTAGCTGGACTAGGAACAGATACGCAGTATTTT.

This clone was recorded only once. The chain links TRBV7-9 to TRBJ2-5; 10 bases match TRBD1. The DNA end is more similar to TRBJ2-7, so the J call may be wrong. The CDR3 totals 14 residues. In germline, CDR1 is SEHNR, CDR2 FQNEAQ (reference sequence). The CDR3 bases are TGTGCCAGCGGTCTGGGACAGGGGAAAAACGAGCAGTACTTC. This gives the protein CASGLGQGKNEQYF.

The chain is built from TRBV7-8 and TRBJ1-4; weak D call: TRBD1 (6 bases). The length of the CDR3 is 14 residues. Trimming left V 5 bases short and J 8 bases short, with 15 bases between. CDR1 and CDR2 (germline): SGHVS, FQNEAQ. The CDR3 DNA reads as TGTGCCAGCAGCAACCGGGACACAGGAGAAAAACTGTTTTTT. This translates into CASSNRDTGEKLFF.

This clone was observed a few times. V and J are TRBV4-1 and TRBJ2-3; TRBD2 aligns across 10 bases. The CDR3 runs 17 residues. Germline-derived CDR1 and CDR2 are MGHRA and YSYEKL. The trim removed 2 bases at V and 5 bases at J, leaving 10 bases unmatched. The CDR3 DNA reads as TGCGCCAGCAGCCAACCAAGCGGGAGGGCCGGGGGAGATACGCAGTATTTT. Translation gives CASSQPSGRAGGDTQYF.

The rearrangement links TRBV19 to TRBJ1-2, with D perhaps matching TRBD1 (5 bases). V was pared by 2 bases and J by 3 bases, with 19 bases between. Germline assignment: CDR1 LNHDA and CDR2 SQIVND (reference sequence). CDR3 size: 17 residues. The CDR3 nucleotides read TGTGCCAGTAGTATACCGGTTCGGGCAGGGCCTGACTATGGCTACACCTTC. Translation gives CASSIPVRAGPDYGYTF.

This clone has just one count. V is TRBV19 and J is TRBJ2-1, with a weak D call TRBD1 (6 bases). CDR3 size: 15 residues. Trimming cost V 5 bases and J 5 bases, with 16 bases left between them. CDR1 LNHDA and CDR2 SQIVND come from the germline V gene (reference sequence). CDR3 sequence reads: CASSPGGGLDNEQFF. The CDR3 DNA follows: TGTGCCAGTAGTCCTGGTGGGGGCCTCGACAATGAGCAGTTCTTC.

CDR3: CASSENSGTTDTQYF. CDR3 nucleotides: TGTGCCAGCAGTGAGAATAGCGGGACCACAGATACGCAGTATTTT. This sequence joins TRBV2 and TRBJ2-3, with 8 bases matching TRBD2. Germline V gene lookup returns CDR1 SNHLY and CDR2 FYNNEI. Unmatched junction bases numbered 4, after V lost 3 bases and J lost 2 bases. This CDR3 is built from 15 residues.

The chain links TRBV10-1 to TRBJ2-7; D is possibly TRBD2 (5 bases). The CDR3 consists of 15 residues. Trimming took 7 bases from V and 3 from J, leaving 19 bases between them. Germline CDR1 and CDR2: WNHNN and SYGVQD (reference sequence). This CDR3 is CASTGKGPQIYEQYF. The CDR3, as DNA: TGCGCCAGCACCGGGAAAGGGCCCCAAATCTACGAGCAGTACTTC.

The chain combines TRBV11-2 with TRBJ1-1; D ambiguous. Germline CDR1 is SGHAT and CDR2 is FQNNGV. The CDR3 contains 15 residues. V lost 2 bases and J 5 bases, leaving 15 bases between the germline ends. CDR3 in DNA: TGTGCCAGCAGCTTATATCCGGGGTTGGGGACTGAAGCTTTCTTT. Amino acids: CASSLYPGLGTEAFF.

This clone was seen more than once but under ten times. The chain recombines TRBV9 with TRBJ2-3; tentative D call: TRBD1 (6 bases). CDR3 length: 13 amino acids. Germline loops: CDR1 SGDLS, CDR2 YYNGEE. Trimming cost V 7 bases and J 8 bases, with 17 bases left between them. CDR3 sequence: CASSGASQGTQYF. The DNA for the CDR3 is TGTGCCAGCTCTGGAGCGTCACAGGGTACGCAGTATTTT.

V usage is TRBV6-5 and J usage is TRBJ2-6, with D unresolved. Germline assignment: CDR1 MNHEY and CDR2 SVGAGI. The CDR3 totals 16 residues. Trimming left V 0 bases short and J 4 bases short, with 10 bases between. DNA for the CDR3: TGTGCCAGCAGTTACTCTAGGAGAACCGGGGCCAACGTCCTGACTTTC. Translation: CASSYSRRTGANVLTF.

V gene TRBV6-5 combines with J gene TRBJ2-1; D may be TRBD2 (7 bases). Germline assignment: CDR1 MNHEY and CDR2 SVGAGI. V was trimmed by 4 bases and J by 6 bases, leaving 19 bases between them. The length of the CDR3 is 16 residues. The CDR3 loop is CASSSPPRGGGNEQFF. DNA for the CDR3: TGTGCCAGCAGTTCCCCCCCCAGGGGAGGGGGCAATGAGCAGTTCTTC.

The chain combines TRBV19 with TRBJ1-2; 7 bases map to TRBD1. CDR1 is LNHDA, CDR2 SQIVND, per germline (reference sequence). The CDR3 spans 15 residues. J lost 7 bases, V lost 3 bases, and 11 bases had no gene match. As DNA, the CDR3 is TGTGCCAGTAGTATGGGAAACAGGGGAAGGGTTGGCTACACCTTC. Its protein is CASSMGNRGRVGYTF.

The chain recombines TRBV27 with TRBJ2-3; weak D call: TRBD1 (5 bases). This CDR3 spans 14 amino acids. Trimming took off 6 bases at V and 5 bases at J, with 15 bases between the two ends. Germline V lookup: CDR1 MNHEY, CDR2 SMNVEV (reference sequence). The CDR3, as DNA: TGTGCCAGCAGACAGGACCTCAGGGTAGATACGCAGTATTTT. Translated, it gives CASRQDLRVDTQYF.

This clone has only one observation. The chain joins TRBV6-6 to TRBJ1-3; 12 bases fit TRBD1. This CDR3 contains 15 residues. CDR1 MNHNY and CDR2 SVGAGI come from the germline V gene (reference sequence). V shed 8 bases, J shed 7 bases, and the junction held 9 bases outside the gene matches. The CDR3 coding sequence is TGTGCCAGCTTTTCAGGGGGACAGGGGGCGAACACCATATATTTT. Amino acids: CASFSGGQGANTIYF.

The rearrangement joins TRBV2 to TRBJ1-2; the match to TRBD1 covers 10 bases. Germline CDR1 and CDR2: SNHLY and FYNNEI. Trimming cost V 3 bases and J 6 bases; bases outside gene matches: 7. The CDR3 is 15 residues long. The CDR3 coding sequence is TGTGCCAGCAGTGAGCACGGGGGACAGGGGCATGGCTACACCTTC. Encoded protein: CASSEHGGQGHGYTF.

The V gene is TRBV7-2, the J gene TRBJ2-7; 9 nucleotides align to TRBD2. In germline, CDR1 is SGHTA, CDR2 FQGNSA. The length of the CDR3 is 15 residues. Trimming removed 0 bases from V and 2 bases from J; junction bases left unmatched: 2. The CDR3 bases are TGTGCCAGCAGCTTAGCGGCTAGCGGGACCTACGAGCAGTACTTC. This gives the protein CASSLAASGTYEQYF. The full variable domain, completed using reference TRBV7-2 and TRBJ2-7, is GAGVSQSPSNKVTEKGKDVELRCDPISGHTALYWYRQSLGQGLEFLIYFQGNSAPDKSGLPSDRFSAERTGGSVSTLTIQRTQQEDSAVYLCASSLAASGTYEQYFGPGTRLTVT.

The V and J genes are TRBV18 and TRBJ2-7; 8 positions match TRBD1. The V gene end was trimmed by 3 bases and the J gene end by 4 bases; junction bases not matched to a gene: 5. The germline V gene has CDR1 KGHSH and CDR2 LQKENI. There are 14 residues in the CDR3. CDR3 coding DNA: TGTGCCAGCTCACCTGGGACAGGAAATTACGAGCAGTACTTC. Amino acids: CASSPGTGNYEQYF.

The genes are TRBV2 and TRBJ2-7; D possibly corresponds to TRBD2 (5 bases). Germline V gene data show CDR1 as SNHLY and CDR2 as FYNNEI. The CDR3 has 13 residues. V dropped 7 bases and J dropped 4 bases, with 14 bases sitting between them. The CDR3 is CASNPPGWYEQYF. DNA for the CDR3: TGTGCCAGCAACCCCCCGGGGTGGTACGAGCAGTACTTC.

V is TRBV5-1 and J is TRBJ2-7; D not certain. Between the trimmed V and J ends, which lost 4 bases and 2 bases, there was a span of 16 bases. Germline assignment: CDR1 SGHRS and CDR2 YFSETQ. CDR3 size: 15 residues. CDR3 nucleotides: TGCGCCAGCAGCCCCGACACGCAGGCCACCTACGAGCAGTACTTC. It is translated as CASSPDTQATYEQYF.

The V call is TRBV5-4, the J call TRBJ1-1; D not resolved. V lost 0 bases and J lost 0, with 18 bases in between. The CDR3 consists of 18 residues. Per germline, CDR1 SGHNT and CDR2 YYREEE (reference sequence). Written as DNA, the CDR3 is TGTGCCAGCAGCTTGGAAACGTACGGGATCCTCATGAACACTGAAGCTTTCTTT. Translation: CASSLETYGILMNTEAFF.

This chain uses TRBV7-2 with TRBJ2-5; 7 nucleotides agree with TRBD1. The assigned J gene may be wrong: the sequence end matches TRBJ2-7 better. Germline CDR1 is SGHTA and CDR2 is FQGNSA. The CDR3 runs to 15 residues. The CDR3 is CASSPRTGETYEQYF. Here the CDR3 DNA reads TGTGCCAGCAGCCCCCGGACAGGCGAGACCTACGAGCAGTACTTC.

In this sample, this clone turned up a few times. The chain carries TRBV6-6 and TRBJ2-5, with a possible D match to TRBD2 (6 bases). CDR3 size: 13 residues. Between the trimmed V and J ends, which lost 1 base and 4 bases, there was a span of 7 bases. Germline lookup yields CDR1 MNHNY and CDR2 SVGAGI (reference sequence). The CDR3 DNA reads TGTGCCAGCAGTTACTTGGGGGGAGAGACCCAGTACTTC. It is translated as CASSYLGGETQYF.